This TCR beta chain was recorded in a study of T-cell memory formation after mild COVID-19. Germline values: CDR1 DFQATT, CDR2 SNEGSKA (reference sequence). V was cut by 5 bases and J by 3 bases, with 17 bases left in between. The CDR3 is 14 residues long. Each CDR3 protein gets one entry after TCRdb re-called the 5' RACE reads with MiXCR. The table has 250,000 to 350,000 distinct CDR3 sequences, around 15% seen once. This clonotype appeared many times. This TCR came from a young man who had mild COVID-19 (a few samples of this study predate the infection). Cell type and time point are not known. Source material: PBMCs or a T cell subset sorted from them (not recorded which). The chain recombines TRBV20-1 with TRBJ2-7, with D tentatively TRBD2 (6 bases). CDR3 DNA sequence: TGCAGTGCTGCCCTGAGTCGGGGGAGCTACGAGCAGTACTTC. This codes for CSAALSRGSYEQYF.